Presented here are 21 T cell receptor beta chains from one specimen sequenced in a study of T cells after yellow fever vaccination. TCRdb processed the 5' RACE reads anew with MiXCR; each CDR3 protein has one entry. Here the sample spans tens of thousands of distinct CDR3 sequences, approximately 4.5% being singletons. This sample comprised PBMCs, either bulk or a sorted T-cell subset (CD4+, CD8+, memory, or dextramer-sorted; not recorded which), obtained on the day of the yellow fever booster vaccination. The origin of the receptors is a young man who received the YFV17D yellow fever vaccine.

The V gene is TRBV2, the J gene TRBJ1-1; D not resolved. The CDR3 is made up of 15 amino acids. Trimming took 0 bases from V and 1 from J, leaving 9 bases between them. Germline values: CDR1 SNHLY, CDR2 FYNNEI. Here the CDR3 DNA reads TGTGCCAGCAGTGAAGCAGCGACAAGGAACACTGAAGCTTTCTTT. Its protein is CASSEAATRNTEAFF.

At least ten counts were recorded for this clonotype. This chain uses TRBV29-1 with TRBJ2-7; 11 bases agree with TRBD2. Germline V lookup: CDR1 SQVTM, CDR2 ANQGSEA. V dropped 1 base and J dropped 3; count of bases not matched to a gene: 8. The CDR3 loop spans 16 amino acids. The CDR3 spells CSVEGLETSGDYEQYF. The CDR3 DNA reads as TGCAGCGTTGAAGGGCTAGAGACTAGCGGGGACTACGAGCAGTACTTC.

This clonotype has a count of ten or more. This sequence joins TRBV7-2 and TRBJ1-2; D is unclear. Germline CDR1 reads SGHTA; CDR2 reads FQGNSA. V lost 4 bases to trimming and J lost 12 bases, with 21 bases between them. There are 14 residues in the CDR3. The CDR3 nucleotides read TGTGCCAGCAGCTCCCTCAGGCAAGCGGGTGAAGACACCTTC. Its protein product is CASSSLRQAGEDTF.

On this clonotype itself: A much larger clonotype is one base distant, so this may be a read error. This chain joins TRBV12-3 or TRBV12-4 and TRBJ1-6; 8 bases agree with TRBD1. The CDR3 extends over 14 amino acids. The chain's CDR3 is CASSETGANLPLHF. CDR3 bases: TGTGCCAGCAGCGAGACAGGGGCCAATTTACCCCTCCACTTT.

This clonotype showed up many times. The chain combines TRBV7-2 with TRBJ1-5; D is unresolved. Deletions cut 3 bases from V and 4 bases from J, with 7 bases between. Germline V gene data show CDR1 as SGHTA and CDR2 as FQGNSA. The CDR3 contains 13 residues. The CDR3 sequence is CASSFQENQPQHF. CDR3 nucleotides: TGTGCCAGCAGCTTTCAGGAGAATCAGCCCCAGCATTTT.

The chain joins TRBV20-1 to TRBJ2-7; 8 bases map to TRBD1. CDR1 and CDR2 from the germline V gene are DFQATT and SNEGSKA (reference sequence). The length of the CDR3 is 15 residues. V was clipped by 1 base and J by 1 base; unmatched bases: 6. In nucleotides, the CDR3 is TGCAGTGCTAGAGTCGCAGGGGGCGGTTCCTACGAGCAGTACTTC. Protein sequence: CSARVAGGGSYEQYF.

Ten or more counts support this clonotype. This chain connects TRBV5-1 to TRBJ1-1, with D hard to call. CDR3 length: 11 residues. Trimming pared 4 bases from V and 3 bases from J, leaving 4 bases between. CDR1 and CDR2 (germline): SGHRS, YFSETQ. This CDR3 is CASSRDTEAFF. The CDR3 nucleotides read TGCGCCAGCAGCCGGGACACTGAAGCTTTCTTT.

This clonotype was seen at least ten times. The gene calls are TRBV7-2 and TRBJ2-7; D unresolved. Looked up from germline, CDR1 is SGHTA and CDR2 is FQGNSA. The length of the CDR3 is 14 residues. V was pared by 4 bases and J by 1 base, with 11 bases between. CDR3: CASSYWALSYEQYF. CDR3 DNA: TGTGCCAGCAGCTACTGGGCCTTATCCTACGAGCAGTACTTC.

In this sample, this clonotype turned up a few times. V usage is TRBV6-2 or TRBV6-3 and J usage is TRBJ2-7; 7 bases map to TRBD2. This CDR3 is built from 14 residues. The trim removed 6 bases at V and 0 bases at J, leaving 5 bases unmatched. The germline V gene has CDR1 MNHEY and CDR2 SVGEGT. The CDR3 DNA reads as TGTGCCAGCAGGGCAGCGGGGCGCTCCTACGAGCAGTACGTC. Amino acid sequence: CASRAAGRSYEQYV.

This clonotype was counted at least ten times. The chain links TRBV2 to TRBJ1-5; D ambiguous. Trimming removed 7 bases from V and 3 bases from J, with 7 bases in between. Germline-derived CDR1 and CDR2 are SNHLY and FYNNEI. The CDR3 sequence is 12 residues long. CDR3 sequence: CASKLYNQPQHF. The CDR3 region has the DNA TGTGCCAGCAAACTGTACAATCAGCCCCAGCATTTT.

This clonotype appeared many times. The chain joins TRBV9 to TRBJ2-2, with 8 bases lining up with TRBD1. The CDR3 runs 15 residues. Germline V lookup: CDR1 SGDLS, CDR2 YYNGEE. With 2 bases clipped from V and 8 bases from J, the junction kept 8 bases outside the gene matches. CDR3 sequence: CASSVGQGGRGELFF. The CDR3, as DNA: TGTGCCAGCAGCGTTGGACAGGGTGGACGAGGGGAGCTGTTTTTT.

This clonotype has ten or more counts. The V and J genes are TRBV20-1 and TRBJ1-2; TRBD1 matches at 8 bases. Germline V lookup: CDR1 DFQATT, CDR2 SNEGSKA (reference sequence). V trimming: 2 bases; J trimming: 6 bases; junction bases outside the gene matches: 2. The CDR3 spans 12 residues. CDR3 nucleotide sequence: TGCAGTGCTAGATCGACAGGGGATGGCTACACCTTC. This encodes CSARSTGDGYTF.

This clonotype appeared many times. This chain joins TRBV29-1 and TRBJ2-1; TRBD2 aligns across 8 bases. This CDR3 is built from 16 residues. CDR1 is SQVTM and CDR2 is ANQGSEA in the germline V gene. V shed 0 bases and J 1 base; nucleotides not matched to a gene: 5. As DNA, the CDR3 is TGCAGCGTTGAAGATCACCAGCGGGGGTCCTACAATGAGCAGTTCTTC. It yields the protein CSVEDHQRGSYNEQFF.

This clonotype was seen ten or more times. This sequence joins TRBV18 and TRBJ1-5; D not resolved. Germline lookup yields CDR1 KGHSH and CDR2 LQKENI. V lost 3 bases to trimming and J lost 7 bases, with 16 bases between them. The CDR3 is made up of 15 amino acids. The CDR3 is CASSPRGSMSQPQHF. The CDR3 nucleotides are TGTGCCAGCTCACCTCGAGGGTCCATGAGCCAGCCCCAGCATTTT.

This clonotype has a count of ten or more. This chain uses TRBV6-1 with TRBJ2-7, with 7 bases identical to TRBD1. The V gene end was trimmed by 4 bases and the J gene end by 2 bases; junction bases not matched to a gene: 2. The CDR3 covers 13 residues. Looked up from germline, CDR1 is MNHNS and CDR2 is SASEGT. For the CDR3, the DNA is TGTGCCAGCAGTGTTACAGGGGCCTACGAGCAGTACGTC. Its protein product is CASSVTGAYEQYV.

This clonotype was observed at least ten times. The chain's CDR3 is CASSLFTGVDTQYF. The DNA of the CDR3 is TGTGCCAGCAGCTTATTCACAGGGGTAGATACGCAGTATTTT. The rearrangement uses TRBV7-9 and TRBJ2-3, with TRBD1 matching 7 bases. V shed 2 bases and J 5 bases; nucleotides not matched to a gene: 4. The CDR3 runs 14 residues. Germline CDR1 is SEHNR and CDR2 is FQNEAQ (reference sequence).

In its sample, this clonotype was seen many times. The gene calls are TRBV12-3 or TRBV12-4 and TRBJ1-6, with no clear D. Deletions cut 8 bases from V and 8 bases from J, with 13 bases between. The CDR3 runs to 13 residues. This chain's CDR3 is CASRSLVYSPLHF. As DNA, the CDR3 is TGTGCCAGCCGTTCGTTAGTCTATTCACCCCTCCACTTT.

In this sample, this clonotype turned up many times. The CDR3 protein is CASSGRWPTDTQYF. In nucleotides, the CDR3 is TGTGCCAGCAGCGGGAGGTGGCCTACAGATACGCAGTATTTT. The V call is TRBV9, the J call TRBJ2-3; tentatively, D is TRBD2 (5 bases). This CDR3 contains 14 residues. Germline V CDR1 and CDR2: SGDLS, YYNGEE. Trimming shortened V by 3 bases and J by 3 bases, and 11 bases separated the two germline ends.

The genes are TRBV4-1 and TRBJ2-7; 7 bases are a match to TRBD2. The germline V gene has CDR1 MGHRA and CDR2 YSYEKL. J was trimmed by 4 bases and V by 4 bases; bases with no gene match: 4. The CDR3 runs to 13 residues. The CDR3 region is CASSPGGGYEQYF. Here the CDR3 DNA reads TGCGCCAGCAGCCCTGGGGGAGGGTACGAGCAGTACTTC.

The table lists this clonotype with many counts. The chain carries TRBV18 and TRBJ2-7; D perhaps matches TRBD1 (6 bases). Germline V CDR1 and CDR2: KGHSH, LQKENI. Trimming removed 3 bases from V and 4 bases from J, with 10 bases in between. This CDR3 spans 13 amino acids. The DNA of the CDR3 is TGTGCCAGCTCACCGGACAGTCATTACGAGCAGTACGTC. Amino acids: CASSPDSHYEQYV.

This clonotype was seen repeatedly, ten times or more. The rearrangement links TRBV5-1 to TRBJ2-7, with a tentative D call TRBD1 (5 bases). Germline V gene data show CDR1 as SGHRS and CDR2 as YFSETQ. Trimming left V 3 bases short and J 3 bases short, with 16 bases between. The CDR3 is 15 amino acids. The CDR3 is CASSSYRNLHYEQYF. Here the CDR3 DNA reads TGCGCCAGCAGCTCGTACAGGAACCTACACTACGAGCAGTACTTC.